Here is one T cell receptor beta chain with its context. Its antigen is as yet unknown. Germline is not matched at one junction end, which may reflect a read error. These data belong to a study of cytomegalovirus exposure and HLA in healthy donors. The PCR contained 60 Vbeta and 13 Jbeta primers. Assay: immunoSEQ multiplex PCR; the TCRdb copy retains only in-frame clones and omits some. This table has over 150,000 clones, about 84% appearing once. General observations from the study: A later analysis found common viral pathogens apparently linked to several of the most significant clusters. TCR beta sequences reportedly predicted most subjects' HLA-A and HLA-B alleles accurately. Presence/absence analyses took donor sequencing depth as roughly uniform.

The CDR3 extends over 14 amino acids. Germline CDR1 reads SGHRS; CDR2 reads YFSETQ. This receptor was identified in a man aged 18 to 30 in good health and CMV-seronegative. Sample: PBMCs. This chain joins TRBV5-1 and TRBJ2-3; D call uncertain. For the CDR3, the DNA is TGCTCCAGCAACCCTTCGACATTCACAGATACGCAGTATTTT. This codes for CSSNPSTFTDTQYF.